This T cell receptor beta chain was captured in a study of Graves' ophthalmopathy and Graves' hyperthyroidism. At least ten counts were recorded for this clonotype. The CDR3 totals 13 residues. The V end lost 7 bases, the J end lost 2 bases, and 9 bases lay between the germline ends. Germline CDR1 and CDR2: SNHLY and FYNNEI. The sequenced template was RNA, covering the TCR beta CDR3 region. HTBI primers were used in a first-round RT-PCR, which preceded a second-round multiplex PCR. TCRdb processed the multiplex PCR reads anew with MiXCR; each CDR3 protein has one entry. The sample has 150,000 to 200,000 distinct CDR3 sequences; over 35% are singletons.

The chain is built from TRBV2 and TRBJ1-5; a possible D gene is TRBD1 (5 bases). This receptor was obtained from a woman in her 40s with Graves' ophthalmopathy. Input material: peripheral blood. The CDR3 nucleotides read TGTGCCAGCACTCAGGGTCGCAATCAGCCCCAGCATTTT. This translates into CASTQGRNQPQHF.